The 31 T cell receptor beta chains in this list originate from one sample, sequenced in a study of shared clonotypes between healthy human individuals. Selected positively for CCR7 and CD45RO-negative, naive CD8 cells excluded terminally differentiated effector memory CD45RA+ cells. The assay was immunoSEQ multiplex PCR, and TCRdb's table has in-frame clones only and misses some. The repertoire holds approximately 2,000,000 clones, with 93% as singletons. Sequencing used naive CD8+ T cells from PBMCs. Receptors originate from a man aged 18 to 30 in good health. Some clones in this sample may be carry-over from other donors' samples.

J is TRBJ2-7 and V is TRBV28; 10 bases map to TRBD2. From germline, CDR1 is MDHEN and CDR2 SYDVKM. The CDR3 covers 22 residues. V shed 5 bases, J shed 0 bases, and the junction held 25 bases outside the gene matches. CDR3 region: CASSPTKRYSGRTSPYSYEQYF. As DNA, the CDR3 is TGTGCCAGCAGTCCCACTAAAAGATATAGCGGGAGGACGAGCCCGTACTCCTACGAGCAGTACTTC.

The V and J genes are TRBV5-6 and TRBJ2-7; 9 nucleotides agree with TRBD2. Germline V gene sequence: CDR1 SGHDT, CDR2 YYEEEE. V shed 0 bases and J 4 bases; nucleotides not matched to a gene: 5. The CDR3 covers 15 residues. The CDR3 DNA reads as TGTGCCAGCAGCTTGGGCGGGGGGGACCTATACGAGCAGTACTTC. It specifies CASSLGGGDLYEQYF.

V and J are TRBV27 and TRBJ2-1; possibly TRBD2 for D (5 bases). This CDR3 region has 14 residues. V was trimmed by 5 bases and J by 5 bases, leaving 13 bases between them. Germline V lookup: CDR1 MNHEY, CDR2 SMNVEV (reference sequence). CDR3 protein: CASSILARDNEQFF. The CDR3 DNA is TGTGCCAGCAGTATCCTAGCCCGAGACAATGAGCAGTTCTTC.

The chain recombines TRBV29-1 with TRBJ2-7, with a possible D match to TRBD2 (5 bases). There are 15 residues in the CDR3. V shed 6 bases and J shed 3 bases, with 21 bases lying between them. Germline V gives CDR1 SQVTM, CDR2 ANQGSEA. The chain's CDR3 is CSVDLGIASNYEQYF. The CDR3, as DNA: TGCAGCGTCGACTTGGGGATAGCGTCTAACTACGAGCAGTACTTC.

As to this clone: Other DNA sequences in the sample encode the same CDR3. V gene TRBV5-1 combines with J gene TRBJ1-3; possibly TRBD1 for D (5 bases). The CDR3 has 15 residues. Germline CDR1 is SGHRS and CDR2 is YFSETQ. V was cut by 0 bases and J by 4 bases, with 11 bases left in between. CDR3 residues: CASSLVGGRGNTIYF. The CDR3 DNA reads as TGCGCCAGCAGCTTGGTTGGGGGTAGAGGAAACACCATATATTTT.

This clone was counted once. V usage is TRBV7-8 and J usage is TRBJ2-7; D possibly corresponds to TRBD1 (6 bases). Germline-derived CDR1 and CDR2 are SGHVS and FQNEAQ. The CDR3 sequence is 14 residues long. V was shortened by 2 bases and J by 2 bases, with 10 bases between the two germline ends. The CDR3, as DNA: TGTGCCAGCAGCTTAAGTGGGACACCCTACGAGCAGTACTTC. Protein sequence: CASSLSGTPYEQYF. The full variable domain, in which reference TRBV7-8 and TRBJ2-7 provide the parts outside the CDR3, is GAGVSQSPRYKVAKRGQDVALRCDPISGHVSLFWYQQALGQGPEFLTYFQNEAQLDKSGLPSDRFFAERPEGSVSTLKIQRTQQEDSAVYLCASSLSGTPYEQYFGPGTRLTVT.

This clone was observed a single time. The rearrangement joins TRBV11-2 to TRBJ1-2; D is undetermined. The germline gives CDR1 SGHAT, CDR2 FQNNGV. This CDR3 has 15 amino acids. Trimming took off 4 bases at V and 4 bases at J, with 16 bases between the two ends. The DNA of the CDR3 is TGTGCCAGCAGCTCACCAACCTTGGCTCCCTATGGCTACACCTTC. Protein product: CASSSPTLAPYGYTF.

The chain has TRBV19 and TRBJ2-1, with 9 bases that match TRBD1. Trimming took 4 bases from V and 0 from J; bases not matched to a gene: 4. This CDR3 contains 16 residues. Germline V gene data show CDR1 as LNHDA and CDR2 as SQIVND (reference sequence). CDR3: CASSRGQGSSYNEQFF. The CDR3 DNA is TGTGCCAGTAGTAGGGGACAGGGAAGCTCCTACAATGAGCAGTTCTTC. Together with reference TRBV19 and TRBJ2-1, the CDR3 gives the full variable domain: DGGITQSPKYLFRKEGQNVTLSCEQNLNHDAMYWYRQDPGQGLRLIYYSQIVNDFQKGDIAEGYSVSREKKESFPLTVTSAQKNPTAFYLCASSRGQGSSYNEQFFGPGTRLTVL.

This chain uses TRBV6-5 with TRBJ2-1, with 8 nucleotides matching TRBD1. This CDR3 region has 12 residues. Germline assignment: CDR1 MNHEY and CDR2 SVGAGI. V gave up 6 bases and J gave up 5 bases; unmatched junction bases: 0. The CDR3 is CASRDRDNEQFF. DNA of the CDR3: TGTGCCAGCAGGGACAGGGACAATGAGCAGTTCTTC.

V gene TRBV29-1 combines with J gene TRBJ2-1; TRBD2 agrees at 8 bases. Germline V gene sequence: CDR1 SQVTM, CDR2 ANQGSEA. This CDR3 spans 18 amino acids. J was trimmed by 0 bases and V by 1 base; bases with no gene match: 11. In DNA, the CDR3 is TGCAGCGTTGAAGGTGCTAGCGGGCGGGGGAACTCCTACAATGAGCAGTTCTTC. Residues: CSVEGASGRGNSYNEQFF.

The chain is built from TRBV4-2 and TRBJ2-3; 10 bases fit TRBD2. The germline V gene has CDR1 LGHNA and CDR2 YNFKEQ. The CDR3 totals 20 residues. Trimming cost V 0 bases and J 5 bases; bases outside gene matches: 17. The CDR3 reads CASSQDTRRRLAGAGDTQYF. In nucleotides, the CDR3 is TGTGCCAGCAGCCAAGATACGCGGCGTCGGCTAGCGGGAGCCGGAGATACGCAGTATTTT.

The V gene is TRBV6-5, the J gene TRBJ2-7, with D tentatively TRBD1 or TRBD2 (5 bases each). The CDR3 contains 15 residues. V was cut by 0 bases and J by 3 bases, with 12 bases left in between. Germline-derived CDR1 and CDR2 are MNHEY and SVGAGI. CDR3 protein: CASSYSHGAIYEQYF. CDR3 bases: TGTGCCAGCAGTTACTCTCACGGGGCCATCTACGAGCAGTACTTC.

The chain uses TRBV5-1 and TRBJ2-7; no clear D gene. CDR3 length equals 13 residues. CDR1 and CDR2 (germline): SGHRS, YFSETQ. V was clipped by 5 bases and J by 6 bases, with 15 bases between them. The CDR3 spells CASRGSAEPEQYF. The CDR3 DNA reads as TGCGCCAGCAGGGGCTCTGCGGAACCCGAGCAGTACTTC.

The chain joins TRBV10-3 to TRBJ2-3, with D possibly TRBD2 on 5 matching bases. Trimming pared 0 bases from V and 2 bases from J, leaving 18 bases between. The V gene's germline CDR1 is ENHRY and CDR2 SYGVKD. The CDR3 loop spans 18 amino acids. The CDR3 loop reads CAISESPYMWETTDTQYF. The CDR3 DNA reads as TGTGCCATCAGTGAGTCTCCATATATGTGGGAGACCACAGATACGCAGTATTTT.

V is TRBV4-1 and J is TRBJ1-5, with TRBD1 matching over 7 bases. This CDR3 is 17 amino acids long. The germline V gene has CDR1 MGHRA and CDR2 YSYEKL. The V and J ends lost 2 bases and 1 base, in that order; junction bases with no gene match: 8. Here the CDR3 DNA reads TGCGCCAGCAGCCAATGGGACAGTGTCCGGAGCAATCAGCCCCAGCATTTT. It is translated as CASSQWDSVRSNQPQHF.

The J gene is TRBJ2-5, the V gene TRBV4-1; tentative D call: TRBD1 (6 bases). The DNA matches TRBJ2-7 better at its end, which makes the J call doubtful. The V gene's germline CDR1 is MGHRA and CDR2 YSYEKL. This CDR3 spans 16 amino acids. In DNA form, the CDR3 reads TGCGCCAGCAGCCAGGTGTCCCGGGACAAGACCTACGAGCAGTACTTC. As protein: CASSQVSRDKTYEQYF.

The chain couples TRBV10-2 to TRBJ2-7; D is unresolved. Trimming removed 2 bases from V and 2 bases from J, with 10 bases in between. CDR1 WSHSY and CDR2 SAAADI come from the germline V gene. The CDR3 length is 14 residues. The CDR3 protein is CASSERVNTYEQYF. CDR3 bases: TGCGCCAGCAGTGAGAGGGTTAATACCTACGAGCAGTACTTC.

Comment on this clone: A much more abundant neighbour one base away suggests this may be a read error. Other DNA sequences in this specimen translate into the identical CDR3. The chain links TRBV27 to TRBJ2-5, with D uncertain. The CDR3 contains 11 residues. Trimming cost V 4 bases and J 4 bases, with 4 bases left between them. Germline loops: CDR1 MNHEY, CDR2 SMNVEV (reference sequence). The CDR3 region is CASSSGETQYF. DNA of the CDR3: TGTGCCAGCAGTTCGGGAGAGACCCAGTACTTC.

This clone occurred once. The chain uses TRBV27 and TRBJ2-2; 12 positions agree with TRBD1. The CDR3 contains 15 residues. Germline V gives CDR1 MNHEY, CDR2 SMNVEV (reference sequence). With V trimmed by 7 bases and J by 6 bases, 6 bases remained unmatched. The CDR3 DNA reads as TGTGCCAGCAAAGTGGGGACAGGGGGCCCCGGGGAGCTGTTTTTT. Its protein product is CASKVGTGGPGELFF.

CDR3 in amino acids: CASSTGRYVNEQFF. Here the CDR3 DNA reads TGTGCCAGCAGCACTGGGAGATATGTCAATGAGCAGTTCTTC. This chain links TRBV9 with TRBJ2-1, with D possibly being TRBD2 (5 bases). V was trimmed by 4 bases and J by 6 bases, leaving 14 bases between them. CDR3 length: 14 amino acids. Germline assignment: CDR1 SGDLS and CDR2 YYNGEE.

The chain links TRBV25-1 to TRBJ2-7, with D possibly TRBD1 on 5 matching bases. Trimming cost V 8 bases and J 2 bases, with 13 bases left between them. Germline CDR1 MGHDK, CDR2 SYGVNS. CDR3 size: 13 residues. The CDR3 DNA sequence: TGTGCCAGCCACCCAGGGTGGCCCTACGAGCAGTACTTC. Translating gives CASHPGWPYEQYF.

The chain joins TRBV7-6 to TRBJ2-7; D gene unclear. The germline V gene has CDR1 SGHVS and CDR2 FNYEAQ. Deletions cut 1 base from V and 6 bases from J, with 7 bases between. CDR3 length: 12 amino acids. CDR3 residues: CASSLGAPEQYF. In DNA, the CDR3 is TGTGCCAGCAGCTTAGGGGCCCCCGAGCAGTACTTC.

This clone was observed once. The rearrangement uses TRBV10-3 and TRBJ2-1; TRBD2 is a possible D gene (5 bases). Germline CDR1 and CDR2: ENHRY and SYGVKD. The CDR3 extends over 15 amino acids. Trimming took off 10 bases at V and 3 bases at J, with 19 bases between the two ends. The CDR3 region is CATEHPGGFYNEQFF. The DNA of the CDR3 is TGTGCCACCGAGCATCCGGGCGGGTTCTACAATGAGCAGTTCTTC.

As regards this clone: The same CDR3 arises from other DNA sequences in this sample as well. The CDR3 spells CASSGNNEQFF. For the CDR3, the DNA is TGTGCCAGCAGCGGCAACAATGAGCAGTTCTTC. V usage is TRBV9 and J usage is TRBJ2-1; D gene ambiguous. The CDR3 length is 11 residues. The germline gives CDR1 SGDLS, CDR2 YYNGEE. V lost 3 bases and J 5 bases, leaving 3 bases between the germline ends.

For the CDR3, the DNA is TGTGCCAGCAGCCAAGGGAAGGGGCTAATTACCTACGAGCAGTACTTC. Translating it yields CASSQGKGLITYEQYF. This sequence joins TRBV14 and TRBJ2-7; D might be TRBD1 (5 bases). Germline V CDR1 and CDR2: SGHDN, FVKESK. V gave up 1 base and J gave up 2 bases, with 15 bases separating them. This CDR3 comprises 16 residues.

This chain joins TRBV19 and TRBJ2-5; 8 bases are a match to TRBD1. CDR3 length: 13 residues. The trim removed 5 bases at V and 5 bases at J, leaving 4 bases unmatched. CDR1 LNHDA and CDR2 SQIVND come from the germline V gene (reference sequence). The CDR3 DNA reads TGTGCCAGTAGTTCGGACAGGGACGAGACCCAGTACTTC. This translates into CASSSDRDETQYF.

This chain links TRBV6-6 with TRBJ1-1; D ambiguous. CDR3 size: 12 residues. Germline CDR1 MNHNY, CDR2 SVGAGI (reference sequence). V was pared by 5 bases and J by 0 bases, with 4 bases between. In nucleotides, the CDR3 is TGTGCCAGCAGTCATATGAACACTGAAGCTTTCTTT. This gives the protein CASSHMNTEAFF.

In nucleotides, the CDR3 is TGTGCCAGCAGCCCCAACTATATCCGACTAGCGGGAGTAGGGACCGGGGAGCTGTTTTTT. Its translation is CASSPNYIRLAGVGTGELFF. The rearrangement uses TRBV7-6 and TRBJ2-2; 12 bases align to TRBD2. Looked up from germline, CDR1 is SGHVS and CDR2 is FNYEAQ. The CDR3 runs 20 residues. With V trimmed by 5 bases and J by 5 bases, 18 bases remained unmatched.

The chain has TRBV27 and TRBJ1-4; D uncertain. V dropped 11 bases and J dropped 8 bases, with 21 bases sitting between them. The CDR3 contains 14 residues. Germline assignment: CDR1 MNHEY and CDR2 SMNVEV (reference sequence). The CDR3: CAAGAQRNQEKLFF. CDR3 DNA sequence: TGTGCCGCTGGAGCCCAGCGCAACCAAGAAAAACTGTTTTTT.

This chain connects TRBV7-7 to TRBJ2-1; maybe TRBD2 (5 bases). The CDR3 has 14 amino acids. Germline V gene data show CDR1 as SSHAT and CDR2 as FNYEAQ (reference sequence). V was trimmed by 4 bases and J by 8 bases, leaving 15 bases between them. CDR3 in amino acids: CASSSSRLADEQFF. The CDR3 nucleotides are TGTGCCAGCAGCTCCTCCAGGCTAGCTGATGAGCAGTTCTTC. The complete variable domain, with remaining parts taken from reference TRBV7-7 and TRBJ2-1, reads GAGVSQSPRYKVTKRGQDVTLRCDPISSHATLYWYQQALGQGPEFLTYFNYEAQPDKSGLPSDRFSAERPEGSISTLTIQRTEQRDSAMYRCASSSSRLADEQFFGPGTRLTVL.

The chain employs TRBV6-6 and TRBJ2-1; tentative D call: TRBD2 (5 bases). V lost 5 bases, J lost 6 bases, and 14 bases lay in between. Germline V gene sequence: CDR1 MNHNY, CDR2 SVGAGI (reference sequence). The CDR3 spans 14 residues. Written as DNA, the CDR3 is TGTGCCAGCAGTGGGGAGACACTGGCCAATGAGCAGTTCTTC. It is translated as CASSGETLANEQFF.